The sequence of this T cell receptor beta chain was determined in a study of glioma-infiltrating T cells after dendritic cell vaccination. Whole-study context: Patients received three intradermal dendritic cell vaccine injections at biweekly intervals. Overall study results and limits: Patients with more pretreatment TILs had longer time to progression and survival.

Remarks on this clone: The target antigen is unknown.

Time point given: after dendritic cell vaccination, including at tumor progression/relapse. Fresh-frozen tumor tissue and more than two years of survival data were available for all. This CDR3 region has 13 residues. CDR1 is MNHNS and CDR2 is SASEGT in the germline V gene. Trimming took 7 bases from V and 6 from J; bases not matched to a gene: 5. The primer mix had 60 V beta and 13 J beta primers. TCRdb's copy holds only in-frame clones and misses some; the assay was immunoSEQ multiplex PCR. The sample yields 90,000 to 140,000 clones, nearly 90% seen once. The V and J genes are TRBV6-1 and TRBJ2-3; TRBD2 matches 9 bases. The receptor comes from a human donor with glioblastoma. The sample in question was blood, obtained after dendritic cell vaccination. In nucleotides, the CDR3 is TGTGCCAGCATATCTAGCGGGATGGATACGCAGTATTTT. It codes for CASISSGMDTQYF.